The clone carrying this T cell receptor (beta chain) showed up many times. Its target is not known. This record comes from a study of metastatic and nonmetastatic thyroid tumors. Study background: The study looked at repertoires side by side in blood and in tumor or nodule tissue from malignant and benign thyroid patients. Notes on the study in general: Significantly greater TCR beta diversity was reportedly found in malignant thyroid tumors than in benign nodules (in blood and tumor).

Before thyroid surgery, none of the patients had received any treatment. The CDR3 extends over 15 amino acids. The germline gives CDR1 SNHLY, CDR2 FYNNEI. The ends lost 5 bases at V and 5 bases at J; junction bases unmatched: 10. In the study's own analysis: A classifier for distant metastasis in papillary thyroid cancer was constructed using CDR3 differences observed across clinicopathological groups. TCRdb re-clonotyped the PCR reads through MiXCR. The V and J calls and clone size come from TCRdb's table, not from the authors' own analysis. This sample carries fewer than 25,000 clones, approximately 31% of them seen once, and the ten largest clones take less than 15%.

The receptor was derived from a female donor with papillary thyroid cancer or a benign thyroid nodule (not recorded which). Some clones in this sample may be carry-over from other donors' samples. The chain is built from TRBV2 and TRBJ2-3; 7 bases are shared with TRBD1. The specimen was blood. CDR3 DNA sequence: TGTGCCAGCAGTTACAGGGGCCAGGGGTTAGATACGCAGTATTTT. It specifies CASSYRGQGLDTQYF.